What follows are 28 T cell receptor beta chains derived from one specimen sequenced in a study of T cells in Graves' hyperthyroidism and ophthalmopathy. Regions amplified from RNA transcripts were the TCR beta CDR3 regions. Researchers ran a first-round RT-PCR on the TCR CDR3 using the HTBI primer set. TCRdb re-derived calls from the multiplex PCR reads in MiXCR, one entry per CDR3 protein. Counted here are about 640,000 distinct CDR3 sequences, roughly 20% occurring once; the ten biggest clones make up 30% to 40%. The sample was blood. These TCRs come from a man aged 30-40 years with Graves' ophthalmopathy.

Many counts were recorded for this clonotype. V is TRBV30 and J is TRBJ2-7; no reliable D call. Trimming stripped 0 bases from V and 1 base from J, with 7 bases between. The length of the CDR3 is 13 residues. The V gene's germline CDR1 is GTSNPN and CDR2 SVGIG (reference sequence). CDR3 sequence (DNA): TGTGCCTGGAGTGTACACCAGTCCTACGAGCAGTACTTC. Protein sequence: CAWSVHQSYEQYF.

This clonotype was recorded a few times. This chain connects TRBV7-9 to TRBJ2-3; possibly TRBD1 for D (6 bases). The CDR3 has 16 residues. Germline V gives CDR1 SEHNR, CDR2 FQNEAQ (reference sequence). Trimming left V 4 bases short and J 2 bases short, with 16 bases between. The CDR3 DNA is TGTGCCAGCAGCTCGTTGTCCCGGGACATCACAGATACGCAGTATTTT. Translating gives CASSSLSRDITDTQYF.

The V call is TRBV20-1, the J call TRBJ2-7, with 10 bases lining up with TRBD2. The CDR3 is made up of 13 amino acids. The J segment lost 1 base and the V segment lost 5 bases, leaving 2 bases of the junction unmatched. Germline-derived CDR1 and CDR2 are DFQATT and SNEGSKA (reference sequence). CDR3 in DNA: TGCAGTGCTGAGACTAGCGGGTCCTACGAGCAGTACTTC. Protein: CSAETSGSYEQYF.

This clonotype was seen only once. The J gene is TRBJ2-5, the V gene TRBV6-5; possible D gene TRBD1, 5 bases. The V gene's germline CDR1 is MNHEY and CDR2 SVGAGI. Deletions cut 0 bases from V and 5 bases from J, with 13 bases between. The CDR3 runs to 15 residues. CDR3 protein: CASSYSGQGSETQYF. In DNA form, the CDR3 reads TGTGCCAGCAGTTACTCGGGTCAGGGAAGCGAGACCCAGTACTTC.

There are many counts of this clonotype. The rearrangement uses TRBV2 and TRBJ1-1; 8 bases are a match to TRBD1. With V trimmed by 6 bases and J by 4 bases, 7 bases remained unmatched. The germline gives CDR1 SNHLY, CDR2 FYNNEI. The CDR3 is 14 residues long. The CDR3 spells CASRESGGPTEAFF. The CDR3 DNA sequence: TGTGCCAGCAGGGAGTCAGGGGGCCCCACTGAAGCTTTCTTT.

This clonotype turned up a few times. The chain carries TRBV25-1 and TRBJ2-2, with D perhaps given as TRBD1 or TRBD2 (5 bases each). This CDR3 comprises 14 residues. Trimming removed 4 bases from V and 5 bases from J, with 11 bases in between. Germline CDR1 reads MGHDK; CDR2 reads SYGVNS. The CDR3 loop reads CASSVGTGTGELFF. The CDR3 nucleotides are TGTGCCAGCAGTGTCGGGACCGGGACCGGGGAGCTGTTTTTT.

This clonotype was recorded a few times. The chain links TRBV5-5 to TRBJ2-2; 7 bases map to TRBD1. Germline V gene data show CDR1 as SGHKS and CDR2 as YYEKEE (reference sequence). The CDR3 contains 16 residues. The V segment lost 4 bases and the J segment 0 bases; nucleotides outside the gene matches: 6. This chain's CDR3 is CASSALTGSNTGELFF. The CDR3 DNA is TGTGCCAGCAGCGCCCTGACAGGGTCGAACACCGGGGAGCTGTTTTTT.

The chain employs TRBV7-6 and TRBJ2-3; either TRBD1 or TRBD2 may supply D (5 bases each). This CDR3 is built from 20 residues. Germline V lookup: CDR1 SGHVS, CDR2 FNYEAQ. V shed 4 bases and J shed 2 bases, with 28 bases lying between them. The CDR3 loop is CASSSGSGFKRRPDTDTQYF. In DNA form, the CDR3 reads TGTGCCAGCAGCTCCGGGTCAGGGTTCAAGCGGAGGCCTGACACAGATACGCAGTATTTT. The variable domain in full, with the rest retrieved from reference TRBV7-6 and TRBJ2-3, is GAGVSQSPRYKVTKRGQDVALRCDPISGHVSLYWYRQALGQGPEFLTYFNYEAQQDKSGLPNDRFSAERPEGSISTLTIQRTEQRDSAMYRCASSSGSGFKRRPDTDTQYFGPGTRLTVL.

This clonotype occurred a few times. The V and J genes are TRBV29-1 and TRBJ2-1; 8 nucleotides align to TRBD2. Germline V gene data show CDR1 as SQVTM and CDR2 as ANQGSEA. V dropped 2 bases and J dropped 9; count of bases not matched to a gene: 6. There are 13 residues in the CDR3. The CDR3 reads CSVEISGTGEQFF. In nucleotides, the CDR3 is TGCAGCGTTGAAATTAGCGGGACCGGTGAGCAGTTCTTC.

This clonotype showed up many times. The J gene is TRBJ1-5, the V gene TRBV12-3 or TRBV12-4, with 7 bases identical to TRBD1. Trimming removed 6 bases from V and 3 bases from J; junction bases left unmatched: 5. The CDR3 runs 14 residues. Written as DNA, the CDR3 is TGTGCCAGCAGATTGACAGGGTACAATCAGCCCCAGCATTTT. This codes for CASRLTGYNQPQHF.

This clonotype was seen a handful of times. The V gene is TRBV29-1, the J gene TRBJ2-3, with TRBD1 as a possible D gene (6 bases). V lost 7 bases to trimming and J lost 2 bases, with 13 bases between them. This CDR3 has 13 amino acids. Germline loops: CDR1 SQVTM, CDR2 ANQGSEA. The CDR3 DNA sequence: TGCAGCGCGGCACAGGGTAACACAGATACGCAGTATTTT. Translation: CSAAQGNTDTQYF.

V and J are TRBV4-1 and TRBJ2-5; D might be TRBD1 (5 bases). Germline CDR1 and CDR2: MGHRA and YSYEKL. The ends were cut back, 2 bases at V and 2 bases at J, with 12 bases in the middle. The CDR3 runs to 15 residues. CDR3 sequence: CASSQRKQAQETQYF. In nucleotides, the CDR3 is TGCGCCAGCAGCCAAAGAAAACAGGCTCAAGAGACCCAGTACTTC.

This clonotype was recorded many times. The V and J genes are TRBV7-9 and TRBJ1-2; possibly TRBD1 for D (6 bases). V shed 5 bases and J shed 3 bases, with 10 bases lying between them. Germline V gene lookup returns CDR1 SEHNR and CDR2 FQNEAQ (reference sequence). The CDR3 covers 13 residues. The CDR3 bases are TGTGCCAGCAGCCTACAGGGCTACTATGGCTACACCTTC. Protein: CASSLQGYYGYTF.

This clonotype was detected ten times or more. V usage is TRBV7-8 and J usage is TRBJ1-5, with D possibly TRBD1 on 5 matching bases. The V and J ends lost 3 bases and 4 bases respectively, with 10 bases between them. CDR1 and CDR2 (germline): SGHVS, FQNEAQ. The CDR3 has 14 residues. The CDR3 DNA reads as TGTGCCAGCAGCTTTGGGGCAGCTAATCAGCCCCAGCATTTT. Its translation: CASSFGAANQPQHF.

This clonotype was seen many times. The chain uses TRBV2 and TRBJ2-1, with a weak D call TRBD2 (5 bases). Deletions cut 3 bases from V and 0 bases from J, with 12 bases between. Looked up from germline, CDR1 is SNHLY and CDR2 is FYNNEI. This CDR3 contains 16 residues. CDR3 sequence (DNA): TGTGCCAGCAGTGAGTCGCGGAGGAGCTCCTACAATGAGCAGTTCTTC. It encodes CASSESRRSSYNEQFF.

The chain employs TRBV10-1 and TRBJ2-1; the D gene is possibly TRBD1 (7 bases). CDR1 is WNHNN and CDR2 is SYGVQD in the germline V gene (reference sequence). CDR3 length: 15 residues. Between the trimmed V and J ends, which lost 6 bases and 6 bases, there was a span of 18 bases. CDR3 in DNA: TGCGCCAGCAGCCTGCAGGGGGGCTTCAGCAATGAGCAGTTCTTC. It encodes CASSLQGGFSNEQFF.

CDR3 in DNA: TGTGCCAGCAAAGCGGAGGAAGCGGGAGTGTATTTTACGCAGTATTTT. Translation gives CASKAEEAGVYFTQYF. The chain has TRBV28 and TRBJ2-3; 8 bases are shared with TRBD2. Germline-derived CDR1 and CDR2 are MDHEN and SYDVKM. The CDR3 runs 16 residues. With V trimmed by 7 bases and J by 8 bases, 17 bases remained unmatched.

This clonotype was seen a handful of times. The rearrangement uses TRBV10-3 and TRBJ2-7; 7 bases are shared with TRBD1. J gave up 2 bases and V 4 bases, and 8 bases lay outside the gene matches. Germline loops: CDR1 ENHRY, CDR2 SYGVKD. This CDR3 region has 15 residues. This CDR3 is CAISGTDRVPYEQYF. CDR3 DNA sequence: TGTGCCATCAGTGGAACCGACAGGGTTCCCTACGAGCAGTACTTC.

This clonotype has a count of ten or more. The gene calls are TRBV30 and TRBJ1-2; no clear D. Trimming left V 0 bases short and J 3 bases short, with 11 bases between. This CDR3 has 14 amino acids. Germline assignment: CDR1 GTSNPN and CDR2 SVGIG (reference sequence). The CDR3 protein is CAWSVDPAYYGYTF. The CDR3 coding sequence is TGTGCCTGGAGTGTAGACCCTGCATACTATGGCTACACCTTC.

This clonotype was counted ten times or more. The chain recombines TRBV11-2 with TRBJ1-1; D unresolved. The CDR3 loop spans 14 amino acids. Germline V gene lookup returns CDR1 SGHAT and CDR2 FQNNGV. V shed 2 bases and J shed 7 bases, with 14 bases lying between them. As DNA, the CDR3 is TGTGCCAGCAGCTTACGGGCAGGAACTGGTGAAGCTTTCTTT. Translated: CASSLRAGTGEAFF.

Of note for this clonotype: Germline is not matched at one junction end, which may reflect a read error. The chain uses TRBV12-3 or TRBV12-4 and TRBJ2-7; tentatively, D is TRBD2 (6 bases). The CDR3 has 17 residues. CDR3 sequence: CASSLVVSSGYPYGQYF. DNA of the CDR3: TGTGCCAGCAGCCTGGTAGTTTCGAGCGGGTACCCCTACGGGCAGTACTTC.

As to this clonotype: One junction end disagrees with the germline gene, perhaps due to a read error. The chain combines TRBV7-7 with TRBJ1-6; 8 bases line up with TRBD1. Per germline, CDR1 SSHAT and CDR2 FNYEAQ (reference sequence). The CDR3 covers 13 residues. The CDR3 bases are TGTGCTAGCAGCCTAGACAGGGGTTCACCCCTCCACTTT. It is translated as CASSLDRGSPLHF.

The chain is built from TRBV19 and TRBJ1-2, with D possibly matching TRBD1 (5 bases). In germline, CDR1 is LNHDA, CDR2 SQIVND (reference sequence). The CDR3 consists of 14 residues. The ends were cut back, 7 bases at V and 9 bases at J, with 21 bases in the middle. Written as DNA, the CDR3 is TGTGCCAGTAACTCACAACGGGCAGGGAGGCGCTACACCTTC. It encodes CASNSQRAGRRYTF.

This chain links TRBV5-6 with TRBJ2-7, with 7 bases that match TRBD1. Germline-derived CDR1 and CDR2 are SGHDT and YYEEEE. The CDR3 length is 13 residues. The trim removed 7 bases at V and 4 bases at J, leaving 8 bases unmatched. The CDR3 DNA is TGTGCCAGCTCCGACAGGGATTTATACGAGCAGTACTTC. Translating it yields CASSDRDLYEQYF.

CDR3 loop: CASSSTGSMQPQHF. The CDR3 DNA sequence: TGTGCCAGCAGTTCGACAGGGAGTATGCAGCCCCAGCATTTT. This chain connects TRBV27 to TRBJ1-5; 7 nucleotides line up with TRBD1. The V gene's germline CDR1 is MNHEY and CDR2 SMNVEV (reference sequence). After removal of 4 bases from V and 7 bases from J, the junction contained 7 bases not matched to a gene. The CDR3 covers 14 residues.

V gene TRBV6-2 or TRBV6-3 combines with J gene TRBJ1-2, with D hard to call. Germline V gives CDR1 MNHEY, CDR2 SVGEGT. This CDR3 has 14 amino acids. V dropped 0 bases and J dropped 4 bases, with 9 bases sitting between them. CDR3 protein: CASSYSGVGYGYTF. In DNA, the CDR3 is TGTGCCAGCAGTTACTCCGGGGTTGGCTATGGCTACACCTTC.

Many counts were recorded for this clonotype. The V gene is TRBV7-2, the J gene TRBJ1-5, with D maybe TRBD1 (5 bases). Deletions cut 5 bases from V and 7 bases from J, with 15 bases between. This CDR3 spans 14 amino acids. CDR1 and CDR2 (germline): SGHTA, FQGNSA. The CDR3 is CASSQERGGQPQHF. In DNA form, the CDR3 reads TGTGCCAGCAGCCAAGAGAGGGGAGGACAGCCCCAGCATTTT.

In its sample, this clonotype was seen a few times. The germline gene is not matched at one end of the junction; a read error may be the cause. The chain carries TRBV7-2 and TRBJ2-3; possibly TRBD2 for D (6 bases). The V gene's germline CDR1 is SGHTA and CDR2 FQGNSA. CDR3 length equals 14 residues. The CDR3 sequence is CASSQTRDSNTQYF. The CDR3 DNA reads as TGCGCCAGCAGCCAGACGCGGGATAGCAATACGCAGTATTTT.